The present T cell receptor (beta chain) was sequenced within a study of T cell responses to AZD1222 COVID-19 vaccine. Study-level results: Baseline seropositives among AZD1222 recipients totaled only 5 to 7. Two AZD1222 administrations were followed by greater Spike-specific TCR breadth and depth. A mostly white British donor set with more females was recruited, and clonal diversity was possibly underestimated.

This CDR3 region has 16 residues. The germline V gene has CDR1 MNHNS and CDR2 SASEGT. V gave up 4 bases and J gave up 7 bases, with 19 bases separating them. Using immunoSEQ multiplex PCR, the repertoire was profiled, and TCRdb retains in-frame clones only, with some absent. The sample holds roughly 150,000 clones; 90% to 95% are singletons and the top ten take approximately 4.8%. Worth noting for this clone: Its antigen is undetermined.

Timing groups of about 4 and about 12 weeks for second doses were pooled. The sequencing here drew on peripheral blood, taken 28 days after the second AZD1222 dose. This TCR derives from an adult who received the AZD1222 COVID-19 vaccine. The V and J genes are TRBV6-1 and TRBJ1-4; D not resolved. CDR3 DNA sequence: TGTGCCAGCAGTGGGGTGTCCGGTAGCATGAGTGAAAAACTGTTTTTT. This sequence encodes CASSGVSGSMSEKLFF.